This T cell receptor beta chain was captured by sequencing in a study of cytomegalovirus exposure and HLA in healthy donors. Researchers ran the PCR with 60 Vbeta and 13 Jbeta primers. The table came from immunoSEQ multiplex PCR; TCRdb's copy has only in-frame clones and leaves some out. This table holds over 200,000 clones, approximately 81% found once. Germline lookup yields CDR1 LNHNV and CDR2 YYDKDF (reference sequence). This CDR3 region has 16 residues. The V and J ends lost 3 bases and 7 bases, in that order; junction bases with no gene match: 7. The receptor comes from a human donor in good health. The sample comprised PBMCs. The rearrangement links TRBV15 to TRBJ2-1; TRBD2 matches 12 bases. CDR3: CATSRQTSGSGNEQFF. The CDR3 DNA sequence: TGTGCCACCAGCAGGCAGACTAGCGGGAGTGGAAATGAGCAGTTCTTC.